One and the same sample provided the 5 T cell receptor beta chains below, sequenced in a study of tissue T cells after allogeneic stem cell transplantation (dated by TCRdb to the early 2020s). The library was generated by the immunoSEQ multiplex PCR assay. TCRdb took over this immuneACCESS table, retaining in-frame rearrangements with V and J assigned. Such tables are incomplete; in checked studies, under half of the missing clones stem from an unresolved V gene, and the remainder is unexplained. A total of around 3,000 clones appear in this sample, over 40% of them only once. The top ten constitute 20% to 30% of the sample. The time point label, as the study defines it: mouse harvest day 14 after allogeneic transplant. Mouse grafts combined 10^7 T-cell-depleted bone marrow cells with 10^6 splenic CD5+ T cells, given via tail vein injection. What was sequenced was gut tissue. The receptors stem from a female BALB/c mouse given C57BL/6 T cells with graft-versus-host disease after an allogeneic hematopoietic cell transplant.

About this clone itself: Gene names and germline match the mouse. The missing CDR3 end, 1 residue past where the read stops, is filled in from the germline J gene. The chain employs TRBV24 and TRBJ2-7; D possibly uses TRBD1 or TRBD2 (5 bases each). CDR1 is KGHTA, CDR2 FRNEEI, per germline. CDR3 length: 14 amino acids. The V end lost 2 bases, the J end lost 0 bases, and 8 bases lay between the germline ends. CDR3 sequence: CASSLGAGSYEQYF. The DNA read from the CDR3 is TGTGCCAGCAGTCTGGGGGCGGGCTCCTATGAACAGTAC.

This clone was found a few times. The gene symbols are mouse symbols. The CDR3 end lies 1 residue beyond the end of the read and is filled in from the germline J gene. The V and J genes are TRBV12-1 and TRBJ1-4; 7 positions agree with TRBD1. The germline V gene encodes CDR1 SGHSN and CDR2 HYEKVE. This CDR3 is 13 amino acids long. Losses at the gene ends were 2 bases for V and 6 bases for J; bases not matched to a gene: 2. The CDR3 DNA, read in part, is TGTGCCAGCTCTCCCACAGGGGACGAAAGATTATTT. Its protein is CASSPTGDERLF. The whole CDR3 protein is CASSPTGDERLFF.

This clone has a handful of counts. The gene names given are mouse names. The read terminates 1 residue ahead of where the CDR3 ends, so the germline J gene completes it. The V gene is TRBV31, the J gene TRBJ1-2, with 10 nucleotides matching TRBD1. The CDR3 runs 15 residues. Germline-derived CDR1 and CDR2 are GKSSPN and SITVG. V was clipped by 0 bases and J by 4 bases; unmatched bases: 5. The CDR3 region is CAWSLRQGAVSDYTF. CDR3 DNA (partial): TGTGCCTGGAGTCTCCGACAGGGGGCAGTCTCCGACTACACC.

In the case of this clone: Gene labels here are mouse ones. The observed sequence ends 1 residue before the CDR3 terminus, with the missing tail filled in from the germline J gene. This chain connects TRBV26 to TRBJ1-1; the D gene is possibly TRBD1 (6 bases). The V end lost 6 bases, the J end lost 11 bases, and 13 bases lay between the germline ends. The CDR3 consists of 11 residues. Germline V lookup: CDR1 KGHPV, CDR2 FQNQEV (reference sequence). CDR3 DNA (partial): TGTGCCAGCAGCCGGGGGGCAGGGGTCTTC. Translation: CASSRGAGVF. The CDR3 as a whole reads CASSRGAGVFF.

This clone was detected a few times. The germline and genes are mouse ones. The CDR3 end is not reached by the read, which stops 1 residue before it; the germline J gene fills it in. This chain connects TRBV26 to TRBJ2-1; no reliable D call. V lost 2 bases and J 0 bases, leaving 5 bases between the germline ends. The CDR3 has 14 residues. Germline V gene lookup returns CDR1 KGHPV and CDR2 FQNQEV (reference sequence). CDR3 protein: CASSLVSNYAEQFF. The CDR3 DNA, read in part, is TGTGCCAGCAGTCTGGTGAGTAACTATGCTGAGCAGTTC.